One sample yielded the 13 T cell receptor beta chains listed below, sequenced in a study of graft-versus-host responses after intestinal transplantation. Profiling relied on immunoSEQ multiplex PCR, and the TCRdb table lists in-frame clones only, not all of them. The repertoire holds roughly 56,000 clones, about 90% seen once, with more than 2.5% in the top ten. This sample comprised PBMCs, obtained approximately 120 days after intestinal transplantation. The receptor source for this set is a human patient who received an intestinal transplant, so some T cells may come from the graft donor.

The sample holds a few counts of this clone. The V and J genes are TRBV15 and TRBJ2-7; D is uncertain. The CDR3 consists of 13 residues. Germline lookup yields CDR1 LNHNV and CDR2 YYDKDF (reference sequence). V dropped 3 bases and J dropped 5 bases, with 11 bases sitting between them. For the CDR3, the DNA is TGTGCCACCAGCAGGACCCCTCTCCACGAGCAGTACTTC. The encoded protein is CATSRTPLHEQYF. The entire variable domain, with the rest obtained from reference TRBV15 and TRBJ2-7, is as follows: DAMVIQNPRYQVTQFGKPVTLSCSQTLNHNVMYWYQQKSSQAPKLLFHYYDKDFNNEADTPDNFQSRRPNTSFCFLDIRSPGLGDTAMYLCATSRTPLHEQYFGPGTRLTVT.

This sequence joins TRBV5-1 and TRBJ2-3; tentative D call: TRBD2 (5 bases). V lost 8 bases and J 2 bases, leaving 15 bases between the germline ends. Germline assignment: CDR1 SGHRS and CDR2 YFSETQ. The CDR3 sequence is 14 residues long. CDR3 protein: CARAGRRPTDTQYF. DNA for the CDR3: TGCGCCAGGGCGGGCAGGAGGCCCACAGATACGCAGTATTTT.

The genes are TRBV7-9 and TRBJ2-7; 8 bases fit TRBD1. J lost 0 bases, V lost 5 bases, and 12 bases had no gene match. There are 17 residues in the CDR3. CDR1 SEHNR and CDR2 FQNEAQ come from the germline V gene (reference sequence). DNA of the CDR3: TGTGCCAGCAGCACCCCCGGAGACAGGGGCCTCTCCTACGAGCAGTACTTC. Its protein product is CASSTPGDRGLSYEQYF.

The chain links TRBV28 to TRBJ2-5, with TRBD1 as a possible D gene (6 bases). This CDR3 has 12 amino acids. From germline, CDR1 is MDHEN and CDR2 SYDVKM. The CDR3 DNA is TGTGGGACAGCGTCGGATTGGGACGCGCAGTACTTC. It encodes CGTASDWDAQYF.

The genes are TRBV7-9 and TRBJ1-1, with a possible D match to TRBD1 (6 bases). CDR3 length equals 15 residues. Germline-derived CDR1 and CDR2 are SEHNR and FQNEAQ (reference sequence). Trimming left V 5 bases short and J 1 base short, with 14 bases between. The DNA for the CDR3 is TGTGCCAGCAGCACGTACAGGGTGGGGAACACTGAAGCTTTCTTT. This gives the protein CASSTYRVGNTEAFF.

V is TRBV28 and J is TRBJ2-5; 13 bases map to TRBD2. The end of the DNA fits TRBJ2-7 better, so the J call may be wrong. The germline V gene has CDR1 MDHEN and CDR2 SYDVKM. CDR3 size: 15 residues. The CDR3 DNA reads as TGTGCCAGCAGTGCTCGACTAGCGGGAGGTTACGAGCAGTACTTC. This gives the protein CASSARLAGGYEQYF.

This rearrangement joins TRBV4-1 to TRBJ1-6, with D possibly TRBD1 on 6 matching bases. Germline values: CDR1 MGHRA, CDR2 YSYEKL. The CDR3 length is 17 residues. With 3 bases removed from V and 2 bases from J, the gap between germline ends came to 14 bases. DNA for the CDR3: TGCGCCAGCAGCCATGGGCCGGGGGCAACCTATAATTCACCCCTCCACTTT. This sequence encodes CASSHGPGATYNSPLHF.

CDR3 protein: CASSFTDDYYGYTF. Here the CDR3 DNA reads TGTGCCAGCAGCTTCACGGATGATTACTATGGCTACACCTTC. The rearrangement uses TRBV7-9 and TRBJ1-2; D gene ambiguous. Germline V CDR1 and CDR2: SEHNR, FQNEAQ (reference sequence). The CDR3 contains 14 residues. The V end lost 3 bases, the J end lost 3 bases, and 11 bases lay between the germline ends.

V usage is TRBV11-2 and J usage is TRBJ2-3; D gene uncertain. CDR3 length: 14 amino acids. From germline, CDR1 is SGHAT and CDR2 FQNNGV. V gave up 0 bases and J gave up 3 bases, with 7 bases separating them. The CDR3 loop is CASSLEDLTDTQYF. The CDR3 nucleotides are TGTGCCAGCAGCTTAGAGGACCTGACAGATACGCAGTATTTT.

Here the CDR3 reads CASSLGRRAGEKLFF. CDR3 nucleotides: TGTGCCAGCAGTTTGGGCAGGAGGGCGGGTGAAAAACTGTTTTTT. V gene TRBV28 combines with J gene TRBJ1-4; D not certain. The CDR3 totals 15 residues. Trimming pared 3 bases from V and 7 bases from J, leaving 15 bases between. Germline V gene sequence: CDR1 MDHEN, CDR2 SYDVKM.

The chain uses TRBV15 and TRBJ2-5; D is ambiguous. Deletions cut 7 bases from V and 1 base from J, with 10 bases between. Germline CDR1 and CDR2: LNHNV and YYDKDF (reference sequence). CDR3 length equals 13 residues. CDR3 loop: CATNQRVQETQYF. CDR3 DNA sequence: TGTGCCACCAACCAACGGGTCCAAGAGACCCAGTACTTC.

The rearrangement links TRBV6-5 to TRBJ1-3, with D uncertain. Germline V gene sequence: CDR1 MNHEY, CDR2 SVGAGI. Trimming stripped 2 bases from V and 4 bases from J, with 15 bases between. The CDR3 is 16 amino acids. The CDR3 region has the DNA TGTGCCAGCAGTTACACCCCTCGAGGGCACGGAAACACCATATATTTT. It encodes CASSYTPRGHGNTIYF.

CDR3 residues: CASSSWASSNEQFF. In nucleotides, the CDR3 is TGTGCCAGCAGTTCATGGGCTAGCAGCAATGAGCAGTTCTTC. The V call is TRBV28, the J call TRBJ2-1; maybe TRBD2 (5 bases). The V and J ends lost 4 bases and 6 bases respectively, with 13 bases between them. Germline V gives CDR1 MDHEN, CDR2 SYDVKM. The CDR3 loop spans 14 amino acids.